Below, 30 T cell receptor beta chains from the same sample are listed, as sequenced in a study of T cell responses to AZD1222 COVID-19 vaccine. Sequencing used immunoSEQ multiplex PCR; TCRdb keeps in-frame clones, though not all of them. The sample yields tens of thousands of clones, approximately 90% seen once. This specimen was peripheral blood, taken 28 days after the second AZD1222 dose. The receptors come from an adult who received the AZD1222 COVID-19 vaccine.

The V gene is TRBV12-3 or TRBV12-4, the J gene TRBJ2-7, with D unresolved. The CDR3 length is 13 residues. V was cut by 3 bases and J by 9 bases, with 15 bases left in between. The CDR3 bases are TGTGCCAGCAGTTTGGGTGGTGGTGCTGGGCAGTACTTC. Amino acids: CASSLGGGAGQYF.

The V call is TRBV6-5, the J call TRBJ2-7, with 10 nucleotides matching TRBD2. The CDR3 is made up of 15 amino acids. Trimming took 2 bases from V and 3 from J; bases not matched to a gene: 4. Germline loops: CDR1 MNHEY, CDR2 SVGAGI. CDR3 residues: CASSYGSSGGYEQYF. The CDR3 DNA follows: TGTGCCAGCAGTTACGGCTCTAGCGGGGGCTACGAGCAGTACTTC.

V gene TRBV4-1 combines with J gene TRBJ1-2; 8 nucleotides line up with TRBD1. Trimming removed 4 bases from V and 3 bases from J; junction bases left unmatched: 7. Per the germline V gene, CDR1 is MGHRA and CDR2 is YSYEKL. The CDR3 sequence is 15 residues long. This CDR3 is CASSLIGQGYYGYTF. CDR3 nucleotide sequence: TGCGCCAGCAGCCTCATCGGACAGGGCTACTATGGCTACACCTTC.

A few counts support this clone. This rearrangement joins TRBV25-1 to TRBJ1-1; D is unresolved. This CDR3 has 14 amino acids. Trimming stripped 3 bases from V and 2 bases from J, with 10 bases between. From germline, CDR1 is MGHDK and CDR2 SYGVNS. As DNA, the CDR3 is TGTGCCAGCAGTGAGGGGAGGGTAAACACTGAAGCTTTCTTT. It translates to CASSEGRVNTEAFF. The full variable domain, with the rest looked up from reference TRBV25-1 and TRBJ1-1, is EADIYQTPRYLVIGTGKKITLECSQTMGHDKMYWYQQDPGMELHLIHYSYGVNSTEKGDLSSESTVSRIRTEHFPLTLESARPSHTSQYLCASSEGRVNTEAFFGQGTRLTVV.

The V call is TRBV28, the J call TRBJ2-7, with a weak D call TRBD2 (5 bases). Deletions cut 4 bases from V and 2 bases from J, with 12 bases between. The CDR3 consists of 14 residues. Looked up from germline, CDR1 is MDHEN and CDR2 is SYDVKM. In nucleotides, the CDR3 is TGTGCCAGCAGTTCCCCCGTCGGGACCTACGAGCAGTACTTC. Protein sequence: CASSSPVGTYEQYF.

This rearrangement joins TRBV19 to TRBJ2-2; 11 bases are a match to TRBD1. J gave up 7 bases and V 6 bases, and 7 bases lay outside the gene matches. The CDR3 length is 15 residues. The germline CDR1 and CDR2 sequences are LNHDA and SQIVND (reference sequence). The CDR3 DNA reads as TGTGCCAGTAGGCAAAGGACAGGGGGCATCGGGGAGCTGTTTTTT. It codes for CASRQRTGGIGELFF.

V is TRBV9 and J is TRBJ1-1; possible D gene TRBD1, 6 bases. This CDR3 is 15 amino acids long. Deletions cut 3 bases from V and 4 bases from J, with 16 bases between. The germline CDR1 and CDR2 sequences are SGDLS and YYNGEE. The CDR3 reads CASSAAGQGITEAFF. The CDR3 nucleotides read TGTGCCAGCAGCGCAGCAGGGCAGGGGATCACTGAAGCTTTCTTT.

The rearrangement links TRBV28 to TRBJ1-5; D gene uncertain. V was shortened by 3 bases and J by 9 bases, with 12 bases between the two germline ends. Germline V lookup: CDR1 MDHEN, CDR2 SYDVKM. The CDR3 is 13 amino acids. The CDR3 protein is CASSLSVARPQHF. The CDR3 coding sequence is TGTGCCAGCAGTTTGTCGGTCGCAAGGCCCCAGCATTTT.

The chain uses TRBV9 and TRBJ1-2; D is possibly TRBD1 (6 bases). Germline V gives CDR1 SGDLS, CDR2 YYNGEE. V was shortened by 2 bases and J by 2 bases, with 7 bases between the two germline ends. CDR3 size: 13 residues. CDR3 DNA: TGTGCCAGCAGCGTTACAGGGAACTATGGCTACACCTTC. Its protein is CASSVTGNYGYTF.

The V gene is TRBV15, the J gene TRBJ2-2, with D maybe TRBD1 (5 bases). Germline lookup yields CDR1 LNHNV and CDR2 YYDKDF (reference sequence). The CDR3 length is 14 residues. V shed 5 bases and J shed 6 bases, with 13 bases lying between them. The CDR3 loop reads CATSFQGYAGELFF. The CDR3, as DNA: TGTGCCACCAGCTTTCAGGGTTACGCCGGGGAGCTGTTTTTT.

The rearrangement joins TRBV3-1 (or the pseudogene TRBV3-2) to TRBJ1-4; D might be TRBD1 (5 bases). The V end was cut by 4 bases, the J end by 14 bases, with 17 bases between. The CDR3 covers 13 residues. The germline V gene has CDR1 LGHDT and CDR2 YNNKEL (reference sequence). The CDR3 nucleotides are TGTGCCAGCAGCCGCAGGGTTGATAAAGGGCTGTTTTTT. Translation: CASSRRVDKGLFF.

V is TRBV7-9 and J is TRBJ1-5; no reliable D call. The length of the CDR3 is 17 residues. CDR1 and CDR2 (germline): SEHNR, FQNEAQ (reference sequence). Trimming cost V 2 bases and J 3 bases, with 17 bases left between them. CDR3 loop: CASSLFPKAAFNQPQHF. The CDR3 DNA reads as TGTGCCAGCAGCTTATTCCCCAAGGCAGCCTTCAATCAGCCCCAGCATTTT.

V and J are TRBV5-1 and TRBJ1-3; D is uncertain. The CDR3 loop spans 14 amino acids. CDR1 SGHRS and CDR2 YFSETQ come from the germline V gene. V dropped 0 bases and J dropped 0 bases, with 4 bases sitting between them. CDR3 loop: CASSLDTSGNTIYF. CDR3 sequence (DNA): TGCGCCAGCAGCTTGGATACCTCTGGAAACACCATATATTTT.

V is TRBV4-3 and J is TRBJ1-2, with D uncertain. The CDR3 consists of 15 residues. Looked up from germline, CDR1 is LGHNA and CDR2 is YSLEER. Trimming took 1 base from V and 6 from J, leaving 15 bases between them. The CDR3 sequence: CASSQGVTEGDGYTF. CDR3 nucleotide sequence: TGCGCCAGCAGCCAAGGTGTAACAGAAGGAGATGGCTACACCTTC.

The chain recombines TRBV5-6 with TRBJ2-7; 8 nucleotides line up with TRBD2. Trimming removed 2 bases from V and 0 bases from J; junction bases left unmatched: 7. Germline V gene sequence: CDR1 SGHDT, CDR2 YYEEEE. The CDR3 has 16 amino acids. CDR3 region: CASSLAGADISYEQYF. The CDR3 nucleotides read TGTGCCAGCAGCTTAGCGGGGGCCGACATCTCCTACGAGCAGTACTTC.

The CDR3 reads CASSVTQGEKLFF. The CDR3 DNA is TGTGCCAGCAGCGTTACCCAAGGGGAAAAACTGTTTTTT. The J gene is TRBJ1-4, the V gene TRBV9; no firm D call. The V end lost 2 bases, the J end lost 8 bases, and 10 bases lay between the germline ends. This CDR3 is 13 amino acids long. Per germline, CDR1 SGDLS and CDR2 YYNGEE.

The chain combines TRBV7-3 with TRBJ2-7; 9 nucleotides match TRBD1. Germline values: CDR1 SGHTA, CDR2 FQGTGA. This CDR3 region has 15 residues. The J segment lost 2 bases and the V segment lost 2 bases, leaving 4 bases of the junction unmatched. The CDR3 nucleotides read TGTGCCAGCAGCTTAGTGGGACAGGGCCCCTACGAGCAGTACTTC. The encoded protein is CASSLVGQGPYEQYF.

In its sample, this clone was seen once. The genes are TRBV5-6 and TRBJ2-7; D remains ambiguous. Germline V lookup: CDR1 SGHDT, CDR2 YYEEEE. V was pared by 1 base and J by 3 bases, with 2 bases between. This CDR3 has 11 residues. Written as DNA, the CDR3 is TGTGCCAGCAGCTTGAACTACGAGCAGTACTTC. As protein: CASSLNYEQYF. Drawing the rest from reference TRBV5-6 and TRBJ2-7, the complete variable domain is DAGVTQSPTHLIKTRGQQVTLRCSPKSGHDTVSWYQQALGQGPQFIFQYYEEEERQRGNFPDRFSGHQFPNYSSELNVNALLLGDSALYLCASSLNYEQYFGPGTRLTVT.

This sequence joins TRBV7-2 and TRBJ2-7; 9 positions match TRBD2. V shed 3 bases and J 6 bases; nucleotides not matched to a gene: 12. The germline gives CDR1 SGHTA, CDR2 FQGNSA. The CDR3 sequence is 16 residues long. Here the CDR3 DNA reads TGTGCCAGCAGCTTGTACCCGGGACTAGCCCCCCGCGAGCAGTACTTC. Translated: CASSLYPGLAPREQYF.

The chain employs TRBV5-4 and TRBJ1-6; D not resolved. Trimming cost V 5 bases and J 7 bases, with 19 bases left between them. The V gene's germline CDR1 is SGHNT and CDR2 YYREEE (reference sequence). The length of the CDR3 is 16 residues. The CDR3 protein is CASRSYAAGANSPLHF. In nucleotides, the CDR3 is TGTGCCAGCAGGTCATACGCGGCAGGAGCCAATTCACCCCTCCACTTT.

The V and J genes are TRBV4-2 and TRBJ1-3; D uncertain. The CDR3 has 15 amino acids. V shed 0 bases and J shed 4 bases, with 10 bases lying between them. CDR1 is LGHNA and CDR2 is YNFKEQ in the germline V gene. The CDR3 is CASSQDNGAGNTIYF. CDR3 nucleotide sequence: TGTGCCAGCAGCCAAGATAACGGAGCAGGAAACACCATATATTTT.

This clone showed up just a few times. The rearrangement links TRBV6-6 to TRBJ2-7; TRBD2 aligns across 12 bases. CDR1 is MNHNY and CDR2 is SVGAGI in the germline V gene (reference sequence). J was trimmed by 6 bases and V by 10 bases; bases with no gene match: 10. There are 14 residues in the CDR3. Here the CDR3 reads CATRASGGVVEQYF. The CDR3 nucleotides are TGTGCCACCAGGGCTAGCGGGGGGGTCGTCGAGCAGTACTTC.

The rearrangement joins TRBV10-3 to TRBJ2-3; no firm D call. V dropped 3 bases and J dropped 4 bases, with 5 bases sitting between them. The CDR3 extends over 12 amino acids. The germline V gene encodes CDR1 ENHRY and CDR2 SYGVKD. The CDR3 nucleotides read TGTGCCATCAGTGACACTGCAGATACGCAGTATTTT. Amino acids: CAISDTADTQYF.

V is TRBV18 and J is TRBJ1-6; TRBD1 is a possible D gene (6 bases). The germline CDR1 and CDR2 sequences are KGHSH and LQKENI. The CDR3 has 13 amino acids. V was pared by 6 bases and J by 7 bases, with 10 bases between. In DNA, the CDR3 is TGTGCCAGCTCGGCCGACAGGAATTCACCCCTCCACTTT. Translation gives CASSADRNSPLHF.

The chain uses TRBV25-1 and TRBJ2-7; the D gene could be TRBD1 or TRBD2 (5 bases each). Trimming took off 6 bases at V and 6 bases at J, with 12 bases between the two ends. This CDR3 has 12 residues. The germline V gene encodes CDR1 MGHDK and CDR2 SYGVNS. For the CDR3, the DNA is TGTGCCAGCAGCGGCCTCGGGGCCGAGCAGTACTTC. Translating it yields CASSGLGAEQYF.

This clone was picked up one time. The chain couples TRBV7-9 to TRBJ1-1; D is undetermined. Trimming cost V 3 bases and J 1 base, with 6 bases left between them. Per germline, CDR1 SEHNR and CDR2 FQNEAQ (reference sequence). CDR3 size: 13 residues. The CDR3 region is CASSLNENTEAFF. CDR3 coding DNA: TGTGCCAGCAGCTTGAATGAGAACACTGAAGCTTTCTTT. Full variable domain (rest looked up from reference TRBV7-9 and TRBJ1-1): DTGVSQNPRHKITKRGQNVTFRCDPISEHNRLYWYRQTLGQGPEFLTYFQNEAQLEKSRLLSDRFSAERPKGSFSTLEIQRTEQGDSAMYLCASSLNENTEAFFGQGTRLTVV.

The V call is TRBV9, the J call TRBJ1-6; the D gene is possibly TRBD1 (5 bases). The ends were cut back, 3 bases at V and 8 bases at J, with 12 bases in the middle. Germline V gives CDR1 SGDLS, CDR2 YYNGEE. CDR3 length: 14 residues. The DNA for the CDR3 is TGTGCCAGCAGCGGGCGGGACGGAGATTCACCCCTCCACTTT. Its translation is CASSGRDGDSPLHF. The full variable domain, completed using reference TRBV9 and TRBJ1-6, is DSGVTQTPKHLITATGQRVTLRCSPRSGDLSVYWYQQSLDQGLQFLIQYYNGEERAKGNILERFSAQQFPDLHSELNLSSLELGDSALYFCASSGRDGDSPLHFGNGTRLTVT.

CDR3 region: CASTLLGPRGEQFF. The CDR3 bases are TGTGCCAGCACCCTGTTGGGGCCGCGGGGTGAGCAGTTCTTC. The gene calls are TRBV7-2 and TRBJ2-1, with D possibly TRBD2 on 6 matching bases. Germline V gene sequence: CDR1 SGHTA, CDR2 FQGNSA. There are 14 residues in the CDR3. V gave up 7 bases and J gave up 9 bases, with 19 bases separating them.

This clone appeared a few times. The V call is TRBV19, the J call TRBJ1-2; D unclear. V shed 1 base and J shed 4 bases, with 19 bases lying between them. The CDR3 spans 17 residues. CDR1 and CDR2 (germline): LNHDA, SQIVND (reference sequence). The CDR3 loop reads CASSIGDSRDQSYGYTF. CDR3 coding DNA: TGTGCCAGTAGTATAGGAGACTCCCGTGACCAGTCCTATGGCTACACCTTC. Based on the CDR3 plus reference TRBV19 and TRBJ1-2, the full variable domain is DGGITQSPKYLFRKEGQNVTLSCEQNLNHDAMYWYRQDPGQGLRLIYYSQIVNDFQKGDIAEGYSVSREKKESFPLTVTSAQKNPTAFYLCASSIGDSRDQSYGYTFGSGTRLTVV.

V and J are TRBV7-3 and TRBJ2-7, with 12 bases matching TRBD1. Germline trimming cut 5 bases from V and 4 bases from J; bases unmatched to any gene: 3. CDR1 SGHTA and CDR2 FQGTGA come from the germline V gene. This CDR3 comprises 14 residues. The CDR3 nucleotides read TGTGCCAGCAGCAAGGGACAGGGGGCTTACGAGCAGTACTTC. Translation: CASSKGQGAYEQYF.